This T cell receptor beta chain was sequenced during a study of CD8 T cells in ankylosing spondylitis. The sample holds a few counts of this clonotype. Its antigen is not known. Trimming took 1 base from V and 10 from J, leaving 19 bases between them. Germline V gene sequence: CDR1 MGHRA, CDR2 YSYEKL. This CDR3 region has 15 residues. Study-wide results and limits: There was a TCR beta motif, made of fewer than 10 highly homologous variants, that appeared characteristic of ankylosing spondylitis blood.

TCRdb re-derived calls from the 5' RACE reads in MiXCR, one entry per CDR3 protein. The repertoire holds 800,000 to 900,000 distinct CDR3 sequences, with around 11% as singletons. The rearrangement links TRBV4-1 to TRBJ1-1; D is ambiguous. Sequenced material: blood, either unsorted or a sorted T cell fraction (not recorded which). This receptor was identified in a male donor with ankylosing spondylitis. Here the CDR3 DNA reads TGCGCCAGCAGCCAAGGGACCGAGGGCCCCTGGCGAGCTTTCTTT. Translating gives CASSQGTEGPWRAFF.